What follows are 8 T cell receptor beta chains derived from one specimen sequenced in a study of regulatory T cells in long-lasting Graves disease. Noted time point: newly diagnosed GD, antithyroid drugs for less than 3 months. From PBMCs, RNA was extracted and then used to make the TCR library. Arm-PCR of CDR3 regions and iRepertoire HTBI primers were the basis on which TCR beta libraries were built. TCRdb reprocessed the multiplex PCR reads with MiXCR, giving one entry per CDR3 protein. The sample includes roughly 260,000 distinct CDR3 sequences, about 18% of them seen just once. This same sample was also taken into another study, of T cells in Graves' hyperthyroidism and ophthalmopathy.

Sequencing used peripheral blood mononuclear cells (PBMCs), obtained at new diagnosis, from a patient treated with antithyroid drugs. These receptors were collected from a woman in her 30s with Graves disease.

This chain connects TRBV12-5 to TRBJ2-2; TRBD1 matches at 10 bases. The CDR3 loop spans 18 amino acids. The V and J ends lost 3 bases and 4 bases, in that order; junction bases with no gene match: 11. Per germline, CDR1 LGHNT and CDR2 FRNRAP. The CDR3 DNA is TGTGCTAGTGGTTTTCCAATACTAGACAGGGGGCCCACCGGGGAGCTGTTTTTT. Amino acids: CASGFPILDRGPTGELFF.

The gene calls are TRBV12-3 or TRBV12-4 and TRBJ2-5; the D gene is possibly TRBD2 (6 bases). This CDR3 has 18 residues. V lost 1 base, J lost 5 bases, and 23 bases lay in between. The CDR3 here is CASSLGGSEGGVVETQYF. CDR3 sequence (DNA): TGTGCCAGCAGTTTAGGAGGATCGGAGGGAGGAGTGGTTGAGACCCAGTACTTC.

This clonotype was seen at least ten times. The chain uses TRBV20-1 and TRBJ1-3, with D possibly TRBD1 on 6 matching bases. The V end was cut by 0 bases, the J end by 2 bases, with 11 bases between. CDR3 length: 15 amino acids. Germline CDR1 is DFQATT and CDR2 is SNEGSKA (reference sequence). The CDR3 reads CSAREQGNPGNTIYF. The CDR3 DNA is TGCAGTGCTAGAGAACAGGGAAATCCTGGAAACACCATATATTTT.

This chain connects TRBV19 to TRBJ1-1; 10 bases agree with TRBD1. The germline V gene has CDR1 LNHDA and CDR2 SQIVND (reference sequence). Losses at the gene ends were 3 bases for V and 0 bases for J; bases not matched to a gene: 7. The CDR3 runs 17 residues. The CDR3 is CASSIVGQGLMNTEAFF. In nucleotides, the CDR3 is TGTGCCAGTAGTATCGTGGGACAGGGGCTCATGAACACTGAAGCTTTCTTT.

This clonotype was recorded at least ten times. The genes are TRBV28 and TRBJ2-5, with D perhaps matching TRBD2 (6 bases). V shed 5 bases and J shed 0 bases, with 25 bases lying between them. Germline V gene data show CDR1 as MDHEN and CDR2 as SYDVKM. The CDR3 is 19 amino acids. The CDR3 nucleotides read TGTGCCAGCAGTCCCCCTATGGCTAGCGCCCCTTACCACCAAGAGACCCAGTACTTC. This codes for CASSPPMASAPYHQETQYF.

This clonotype was counted at least ten times. At one end, the junction sequence differs from germline, possibly due to a read error. The chain uses TRBV5-1 and TRBJ1-2; no definite D call. Per the germline V gene, CDR1 is SGHRS and CDR2 is YFSETQ. The CDR3 contains 11 residues. The CDR3 region is CASSENYGYTF. CDR3 in DNA: TGTGCCAGCAGTGAAAACTATGGCTACACCTTC.

This sequence joins TRBV5-1 and TRBJ2-7; D is perhaps TRBD1 (6 bases). Germline lookup yields CDR1 SGHRS and CDR2 YFSETQ. This CDR3 comprises 12 residues. V was pared by 4 bases and J by 7 bases, with 12 bases between. The DNA for the CDR3 is TGCGCCAGCAGCGGAACAGGGTGGGAGCAGTACTTC. It yields the protein CASSGTGWEQYF.

This clonotype was detected ten times or more. The chain is built from TRBV6-2 or TRBV6-3 and TRBJ1-5, with D unresolved. Germline assignment: CDR1 MNHEY and CDR2 SVGEGT. The CDR3 runs 15 residues. Trimming removed 0 bases at V and 0 bases at J, with 6 bases between. The CDR3 DNA is TGTGCCAGCAGTTACTCGGCAATTAGCAATCAGCCCCAGCATTTT. Protein sequence: CASSYSAISNQPQHF.